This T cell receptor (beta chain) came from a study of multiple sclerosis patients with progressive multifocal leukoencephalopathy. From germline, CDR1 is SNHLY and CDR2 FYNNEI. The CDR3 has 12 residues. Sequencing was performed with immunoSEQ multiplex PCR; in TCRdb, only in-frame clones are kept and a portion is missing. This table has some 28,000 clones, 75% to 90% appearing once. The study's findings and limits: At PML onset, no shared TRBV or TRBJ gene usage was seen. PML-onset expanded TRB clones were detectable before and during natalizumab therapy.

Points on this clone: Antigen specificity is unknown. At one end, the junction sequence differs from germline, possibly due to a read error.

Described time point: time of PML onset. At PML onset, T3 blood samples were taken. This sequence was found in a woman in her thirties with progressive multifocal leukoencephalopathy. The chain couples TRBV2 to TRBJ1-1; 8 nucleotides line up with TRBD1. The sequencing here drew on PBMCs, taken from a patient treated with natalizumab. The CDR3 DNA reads TGTGCCAGCACACAGGACAGGGCCTTTGGGGACTTT. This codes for CASTQDRAFGDF. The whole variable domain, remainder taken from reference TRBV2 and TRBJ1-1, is EPEVTQTPSHQVTQMGQEVILRCVPISNHLYFYWYRQILGQKVEFLVSFYNNEISEKSEIFDDQFSVERPDGSNFTLKIRSTKLEDSAMYFCASTQDRAFGDFGQGTRLTVV.